This T cell receptor (beta chain) is from a study of blood T cell repertoires in COVID-19. Study context: From T cells, B-cell-depleted T cells, or PBMCs came the material, which was cDNA or gDNA.

The CDR3 length is 17 residues. Germline V gene sequence: CDR1 SGHNT, CDR2 YENEEA. Trimming stripped 5 bases from V and 2 bases from J, with 16 bases between. Clones were read by immunoSEQ multiplex PCR, and TCRdb kept only the in-frame ones, dropping some. The sample records about 300,000 clones, around 88% being singletons. The sample comprised peripheral blood. The clonotype comes from a woman aged 50 to 65 with acute or convalescent COVID-19. The chain is built from TRBV11-3 and TRBJ2-6, with a possible D match to TRBD2 (5 bases). CDR3 in DNA: TGTGCCAGCAGCCCGCGGACTGCCCTCGCTGGGGCCAACGTCCTGACTTTC. It translates to CASSPRTALAGANVLTF.